These 8 T cell receptor beta chains originate from one sample sequenced in a study of T cells in Graves' hyperthyroidism and ophthalmopathy. Amplification of TCR beta CDR3 regions was performed using RNA transcripts as template. TCR CDR3 underwent first-round RT-PCR with the HTBI primer set. TCRdb called the multiplex PCR reads again in MiXCR, with one record for every CDR3 protein. The sample has 200,000 to 250,000 distinct CDR3 sequences, roughly a sixth seen once; the top ten hold around 50%. The sequencing input was blood. All receptors come from a man between 50 and 59 years old with Graves' hyperthyroidism.

The chain links TRBV6-5 to TRBJ2-5; tentatively, D is TRBD1 or TRBD2 (5 bases each). Germline assignment: CDR1 MNHEY and CDR2 SVGAGI. The CDR3 contains 16 residues. V was trimmed by 0 bases and J by 1 base, leaving 12 bases between them. The CDR3 here is CASSYSTGGSQETQYF. CDR3 in DNA: TGTGCCAGCAGTTACTCGACTGGGGGTTCCCAAGAGACCCAGTACTTC.

Only one count was recorded for this clonotype. A much more abundant neighbour one base away suggests this may be a read error. The CDR3 coding sequence is TGCAGTGCTAGGGGCCCAAAGACCCAGTACTTC. Protein sequence: CSARGPKTQYF. V usage is TRBV20-1 and J usage is TRBJ2-5, with D unclear. The CDR3 extends over 11 amino acids. Germline V gene lookup returns CDR1 DFQATT and CDR2 SNEGSKA (reference sequence). V was trimmed by 3 bases and J by 6 bases, leaving 8 bases between them.

The chain recombines TRBV20-1 with TRBJ1-1; D is ambiguous. Trimming took off 2 bases at V and 0 bases at J, with 7 bases between the two ends. This CDR3 comprises 13 residues. Germline CDR1 DFQATT, CDR2 SNEGSKA (reference sequence). The CDR3 spells CSARPPVNTEAFF. CDR3 sequence (DNA): TGCAGTGCTAGACCCCCGGTGAACACTGAAGCTTTCTTT.

The table lists this clonotype with many counts. The V call is TRBV11-3, the J call TRBJ2-2; 8 bases line up with TRBD2. The length of the CDR3 is 15 residues. J gave up 4 bases and V 5 bases, and 6 bases lay outside the gene matches. In germline, CDR1 is SGHNT, CDR2 YENEEA. The CDR3 region has the DNA TGTGCCAGCAGCCCCGGGGGGGTAGGCACCGGGGAGCTGTTTTTT. Its protein product is CASSPGGVGTGELFF.

This clonotype showed up just a few times. This chain joins TRBV11-3 and TRBJ2-2, with no clear D. CDR3 length equals 17 residues. Trimming left V 3 bases short and J 0 bases short, with 14 bases between. Looked up from germline, CDR1 is SGHNT and CDR2 is YENEEA. The CDR3 loop reads CASSFGEGRTNTGELFF. In DNA, the CDR3 is TGTGCCAGCAGCTTTGGGGAAGGCAGAACGAACACCGGGGAGCTGTTTTTT.

This clonotype was seen ten or more times. CDR3 amino acids: CASSLVGREISEQYF. CDR3 DNA: TGTGCCAGCAGCTTAGTCGGCAGGGAAATCTCCGAGCAGTACTTC. The V call is TRBV7-9, the J call TRBJ2-7, with D possibly matching TRBD1 (5 bases). The CDR3 has 15 amino acids. V was pared by 1 base and J by 6 bases, with 16 bases between. Germline V gene sequence: CDR1 SEHNR, CDR2 FQNEAQ (reference sequence).

This clonotype was recorded many times. The CDR3 loop reads CASSLAYLNPSSSNEQFF. CDR3 nucleotides: TGTGCCAGCAGCTTAGCCTACCTTAACCCCTCTAGCTCGAATGAGCAGTTCTTC. The V gene is TRBV7-9, the J gene TRBJ2-1; D might be TRBD2 (5 bases). Deletions cut 0 bases from V and 7 bases from J, with 22 bases between. Germline V CDR1 and CDR2: SEHNR, FQNEAQ (reference sequence). This CDR3 contains 18 residues.

This clonotype appeared many times. This chain connects TRBV6-2 or TRBV6-3 to TRBJ2-1, with D possibly TRBD2 on 6 matching bases. The V end was cut by 1 base, the J end by 8 bases, with 36 bases between. Looked up from germline, CDR1 is MNHEY and CDR2 is SVGEGT. The CDR3 totals 22 residues. CDR3: CASSYLFITGPTGLSQRDEQFF. CDR3 bases: TGTGCCAGCAGTTACTTATTCATAACCGGCCCGACGGGACTCTCACAGAGGGATGAGCAGTTCTTC.